These 32 T cell receptor beta chains share one sample of origin, sequenced in a study of cytomegalovirus exposure and HLA in healthy donors. Primers: 60 Vbeta forward and 13 Jbeta reverse. Sequencing used immunoSEQ multiplex PCR; TCRdb keeps in-frame clones, though not all of them. This table holds approximately 210,000 clones, about 75% found once. The source material was PBMCs. Every receptor here comes from a male donor in good health and CMV-seronegative.

The J gene is TRBJ1-1, the V gene TRBV10-3, with a weak D call TRBD1 (6 bases). The V gene's germline CDR1 is ENHRY and CDR2 SYGVKD. The CDR3 contains 14 residues. The germline V and J ends were trimmed by 7 bases and 0 bases, with 12 bases remaining between them. CDR3 nucleotide sequence: TGTGCCATCACAAAAGGGGGGGTGAACACTGAAGCTTTCTTT. It yields the protein CAITKGGVNTEAFF.

V usage is TRBV6-5 and J usage is TRBJ2-1; D unclear. Deletions cut 0 bases from V and 2 bases from J, with 11 bases between. Germline-derived CDR1 and CDR2 are MNHEY and SVGAGI. The length of the CDR3 is 16 residues. The CDR3 region is CASSYSSATPYNEQFF. The CDR3 DNA reads TGTGCCAGCAGTTACTCGTCCGCTACTCCCTACAATGAGCAGTTCTTC.

The gene calls are TRBV5-1 and TRBJ2-2; the D gene is possibly TRBD1 (6 bases). The CDR3 loop spans 15 amino acids. Germline V gene data show CDR1 as SGHRS and CDR2 as YFSETQ. The V gene lost 2 bases and the J gene lost 1 base, with 9 bases spanning the gap. The CDR3 loop reads CASSFNRVNTGELFF. The CDR3 bases are TGCGCCAGCAGCTTTAACAGGGTGAACACCGGGGAGCTGTTTTTT.

The chain joins TRBV6-5 to TRBJ2-2; 7 bases fit TRBD2. V was clipped by 6 bases and J by 5 bases; unmatched bases: 0. Germline V gene lookup returns CDR1 MNHEY and CDR2 SVGAGI. The CDR3 is made up of 12 amino acids. The CDR3 here is CASSGGTGELFF. In DNA form, the CDR3 reads TGTGCCAGCAGCGGGGGGACCGGGGAGCTGTTTTTT.

The V and J genes are TRBV6-1 and TRBJ2-7; 7 bases fit TRBD1. CDR1 MNHNS and CDR2 SASEGT come from the germline V gene. V trimming: 4 bases; J trimming: 5 bases; junction bases outside the gene matches: 5. The CDR3 has 13 amino acids. The CDR3 sequence is CASSGDRDHEQYF. The CDR3 DNA is TGTGCCAGCAGTGGAGACAGGGACCACGAGCAGTACTTC.

The chain couples TRBV29-1 to TRBJ1-1; 8 nucleotides agree with TRBD1. The CDR3 is made up of 15 amino acids. Germline V gene lookup returns CDR1 SQVTM and CDR2 ANQGSEA. The V segment lost 3 bases and the J segment 1 base; nucleotides outside the gene matches: 7. The CDR3 sequence: CSVDGQGGRNTEAFF. The CDR3 region has the DNA TGCAGCGTTGACGGACAGGGCGGTAGGAACACTGAAGCTTTCTTT.

The chain links TRBV6-5 to TRBJ2-3, with 11 nucleotides matching TRBD1. The CDR3 has 15 residues. After removal of 4 bases from V and 4 bases from J, the junction contained 4 bases not matched to a gene. Germline V gene data show CDR1 as MNHEY and CDR2 as SVGAGI. CDR3 in amino acids: CASSSGQGGPDTQYF. CDR3 in DNA: TGTGCCAGCAGTTCGGGACAGGGGGGCCCAGATACGCAGTATTTT.

This clone has just one count. This sequence joins TRBV27 and TRBJ2-7; 8 nucleotides align to TRBD1. CDR1 is MNHEY and CDR2 is SMNVEV in the germline V gene (reference sequence). The V gene end was trimmed by 3 bases and the J gene end by 4 bases; junction bases not matched to a gene: 2. The CDR3 is made up of 13 amino acids. In nucleotides, the CDR3 is TGTGCCAGCAGTTTTGGACAGGGATACGAGCAGTACTTC. The encoded protein is CASSFGQGYEQYF.

This sequence joins TRBV7-3 and TRBJ2-1, with 7 nucleotides matching TRBD2. The CDR3 consists of 16 residues. Trimming at V came to 0 bases and at J to 4 bases, leaving 6 bases not matched to a gene. Looked up from germline, CDR1 is SGHTA and CDR2 is FQGTGA. The CDR3 DNA reads TGTGCCAGCAGCTTAACGCCGCTAGCGGATTACAATGAGCAGTTCTTC. Its protein product is CASSLTPLADYNEQFF.

The rearrangement uses TRBV5-1 and TRBJ2-5, with 7 bases fitting TRBD2. V lost 1 base to trimming and J lost 5 bases; unmatched junction nucleotides: 8. This CDR3 contains 15 residues. CDR1 and CDR2 (germline): SGHRS, YFSETQ. The CDR3 loop is CASSLSDHGGETQYF. The CDR3 bases are TGCGCCAGCAGCTTGAGCGACCACGGGGGGGAGACCCAGTACTTC.

The rearrangement uses TRBV5-4 and TRBJ2-1; weak D call: TRBD2 (5 bases). CDR1 SGHNT and CDR2 YYREEE come from the germline V gene (reference sequence). V dropped 1 base and J dropped 6 bases, with 8 bases sitting between them. The length of the CDR3 is 13 residues. The CDR3 region is CASSLSEGNEQFF. CDR3 in DNA: TGTGCCAGCAGCTTGTCCGAGGGCAATGAGCAGTTCTTC.

This chain connects TRBV27 to TRBJ2-7, with 9 bases identical to TRBD2. CDR3 length equals 12 residues. V was pared by 8 bases and J by 9 bases, with 8 bases of the junction left unmatched. Germline-derived CDR1 and CDR2 are MNHEY and SMNVEV (reference sequence). CDR3 loop: CASGTSPTRQYF. The CDR3 DNA follows: TGTGCCAGCGGGACTAGCCCTACTCGGCAGTACTTC.

The gene calls are TRBV27 and TRBJ2-7; 7 nucleotides agree with TRBD1. Trimming at V came to 7 bases and at J to 0 bases, leaving 6 bases not matched to a gene. This CDR3 is built from 14 residues. Germline V gives CDR1 MNHEY, CDR2 SMNVEV (reference sequence). The CDR3 DNA reads TGTGCCAGCAACCCGACAGGGCCCTCCTACGAGCAGTACTTC. It specifies CASNPTGPSYEQYF.

The chain employs TRBV7-9 and TRBJ2-1; 8 nucleotides align to TRBD1. Germline V gives CDR1 SEHNR, CDR2 FQNEAQ (reference sequence). This CDR3 spans 14 amino acids. The J segment lost 5 bases and the V segment lost 0 bases, leaving 0 bases of the junction unmatched. Here the CDR3 DNA reads TGTGCCAGCAGCTTAGCGGGACAGGACAATGAGCAGTTCTTC. It specifies CASSLAGQDNEQFF.

The V call is TRBV30, the J call TRBJ2-5, with 8 nucleotides matching TRBD2. Germline-derived CDR1 and CDR2 are GTSNPN and SVGIG (reference sequence). This CDR3 has 14 amino acids. With V trimmed by 5 bases and J by 1 base, 6 bases remained unmatched. CDR3 in DNA: TGTGCCTGGGTGGAGCGGGGGCGCCAAGAGACCCAGTACTTC. It encodes CAWVERGRQETQYF.

V is TRBV28 and J is TRBJ2-7; D uncertain. The CDR3 is 13 amino acids. Germline values: CDR1 MDHEN, CDR2 SYDVKM. The ends were cut back, 2 bases at V and 6 bases at J, with 11 bases in the middle. The CDR3 bases are TGTGCCAGCAGTTTAGTACCTGGCTTCGAGCAGTACTTC. Protein sequence: CASSLVPGFEQYF.

The chain recombines TRBV11-2 with TRBJ2-7; 10 bases map to TRBD2. The junction had 4 bases not matched to a gene; V was cut back by 5 bases and J by 3 bases. Germline lookup yields CDR1 SGHAT and CDR2 FQNNGV. CDR3 length: 14 amino acids. The CDR3 spells CASSPRTSGYEQYF. The CDR3 DNA sequence: TGTGCCAGCAGCCCCAGGACTAGCGGCTACGAGCAGTACTTC.

CDR3 residues: CASSQYGQGGEQYF. Written as DNA, the CDR3 is TGCGCCAGCAGCCAATACGGACAGGGGGGGGAGCAGTACTTC. The chain uses TRBV4-1 and TRBJ2-7; the match to TRBD1 covers 10 bases. The germline V gene has CDR1 MGHRA and CDR2 YSYEKL. This CDR3 region has 14 residues. Germline trimming cut 2 bases from V and 7 bases from J; bases unmatched to any gene: 5.

The genes are TRBV5-1 and TRBJ2-7; D not certain. Germline CDR1 reads SGHRS; CDR2 reads YFSETQ. V was cut by 7 bases and J by 1 base, with 18 bases left in between. The CDR3 is made up of 15 amino acids. CDR3 residues: CASAPNPSRSYEQYF. The CDR3 DNA follows: TGCGCCAGCGCTCCGAACCCCTCTCGGTCCTACGAGCAGTACTTC.

The chain combines TRBV7-9 with TRBJ2-1, with 9 bases aligning to TRBD1. V dropped 1 base and J dropped 4; count of bases not matched to a gene: 5. Germline-derived CDR1 and CDR2 are SEHNR and FQNEAQ (reference sequence). This CDR3 is built from 16 residues. CDR3 in amino acids: CASSLVDRGLYNEQFF. CDR3 sequence (DNA): TGTGCCAGCAGCTTAGTAGACAGGGGGTTATACAATGAGCAGTTCTTC.

The chain couples TRBV5-1 to TRBJ2-3, with 7 bases aligning to TRBD2. This CDR3 is built from 16 residues. After removal of 0 bases from V and 2 bases from J, the junction contained 6 bases not matched to a gene. Per germline, CDR1 SGHRS and CDR2 YFSETQ. The CDR3, as DNA: TGCGCCAGCAGCTTGGTGGGAGGGCTAGCCACAGATACGCAGTATTTT. This translates into CASSLVGGLATDTQYF. The whole variable domain, remainder taken from reference TRBV5-1 and TRBJ2-3, is KAGVTQTPRYLIKTRGQQVTLSCSPISGHRSVSWYQQTPGQGLQFLFEYFSETQRNKGNFPGRFSGRQFSNSRSEMNVSTLELGDSALYLCASSLVGGLATDTQYFGPGTRLTVL.

J is TRBJ2-7 and V is TRBV7-9; TRBD2 matches at 7 bases. The ends lost 3 bases at V and 0 bases at J; junction bases unmatched: 5. Germline assignment: CDR1 SEHNR and CDR2 FQNEAQ (reference sequence). CDR3 size: 15 residues. In DNA form, the CDR3 reads TGTGCCAGCAGCTTGGGGGGGGTCAGCTCCTACGAGCAGTACTTC. It yields the protein CASSLGGVSSYEQYF.

This clone was seen more than once but under ten times. The DNA of the CDR3 is TGTGCCAGCAGCCCTCAGACAGGGACAGCCCAAGAGACCCAGTACTTC. It specifies CASSPQTGTAQETQYF. This chain uses TRBV7-9 with TRBJ2-5; 7 bases map to TRBD1. V was pared by 5 bases and J by 1 base, with 10 bases of the junction left unmatched. CDR1 is SEHNR, CDR2 FQNEAQ, per germline (reference sequence). The CDR3 spans 16 residues. Full variable domain (outside the CDR3, taken from reference TRBV7-9 and TRBJ2-5): DTGVSQNPRHKITKRGQNVTFRCDPISEHNRLYWYRQTLGQGPEFLTYFQNEAQLEKSRLLSDRFSAERPKGSFSTLEIQRTEQGDSAMYLCASSPQTGTAQETQYFGPGTRLLVL.

The rearrangement uses TRBV29-1 and TRBJ2-7; 8 nucleotides match TRBD2. This CDR3 spans 13 amino acids. Germline CDR1 reads SQVTM; CDR2 reads ANQGSEA. The ends lost 7 bases at V and 2 bases at J; junction bases unmatched: 7. The CDR3 sequence is CSGRMGLAYEQYF. The DNA of the CDR3 is TGCAGCGGGAGGATGGGACTAGCCTACGAGCAGTACTTC.

J is TRBJ1-1 and V is TRBV7-2, with D perhaps TRBD1 (6 bases). The length of the CDR3 is 15 residues. The V gene's germline CDR1 is SGHTA and CDR2 FQGNSA. Trimming took 3 bases from V and 4 from J, leaving 15 bases between them. This CDR3 is CASSLGAQGRTEAFF. The CDR3 nucleotides are TGTGCCAGCAGCTTGGGAGCACAGGGACGCACTGAAGCTTTCTTT.

V usage is TRBV6-5 and J usage is TRBJ2-1, with D possibly being TRBD2 (6 bases). The CDR3 runs 15 residues. Germline-derived CDR1 and CDR2 are MNHEY and SVGAGI. Trimming shortened V by 5 bases and J by 9 bases, and 20 bases separated the two germline ends. DNA of the CDR3: TGTGCCAGCAGTACGGGAGCGGGCGAATCGCGTGAGCAGTTCTTC. It yields the protein CASSTGAGESREQFF.

A few counts support this clone. Germline and junction disagree at one end, which may indicate a read error. The J gene is TRBJ2-1, the V gene TRBV7-9; D might be TRBD1 (5 bases). The CDR3 is made up of 15 amino acids. CDR1 and CDR2 (germline): SEHNR, FQNEAQ (reference sequence). CDR3 in DNA: TGTTCCAGCAGCCCTAGGCAGGGAATTGACAATGAGCAGTTCTTC. Its translation is CSSSPRQGIDNEQFF.

In DNA, the CDR3 is TGTGCCAGCAGTACAGATGAATATGGCTACACCTTC. Protein: CASSTDEYGYTF. The V and J genes are TRBV2 and TRBJ1-2; D gene unclear. The ends were cut back, 5 bases at V and 5 bases at J, with 9 bases in the middle. Germline V gives CDR1 SNHLY, CDR2 FYNNEI. There are 12 residues in the CDR3.

The chain couples TRBV4-2 to TRBJ2-1; 9 nucleotides line up with TRBD2. V shed 0 bases, J shed 6 bases, and the junction held 6 bases outside the gene matches. This CDR3 spans 16 amino acids. Germline V gives CDR1 LGHNA, CDR2 YNFKEQ. CDR3 protein: CASSQEGLATGNEQFF. The CDR3, as DNA: TGTGCCAGCAGCCAAGAGGGACTAGCTACCGGCAATGAGCAGTTCTTC.

This clone was counted a few times. This sequence joins TRBV5-5 and TRBJ1-2; weak D call: TRBD1 (5 bases). Per germline, CDR1 SGHKS and CDR2 YYEKEE (reference sequence). The V end lost 2 bases, the J end lost 7 bases, and 18 bases lay between the germline ends. This CDR3 has 15 residues. This chain's CDR3 is CASSLTSGRAIGYTF. The CDR3 bases are TGTGCCAGCAGCTTAACATCGGGCAGGGCGATTGGCTACACCTTC.

V gene TRBV30 combines with J gene TRBJ2-5, with TRBD2 identical over 9 bases. The ends lost 2 bases at V and 5 bases at J; junction bases unmatched: 9. The CDR3 length is 15 residues. CDR1 is GTSNPN, CDR2 SVGIG, per germline (reference sequence). DNA for the CDR3: TGTGCCTGGAGTCCCCGCGGGAGGGCCTGGGAGACCCAGTACTTC. Its protein is CAWSPRGRAWETQYF. Supplemented by reference TRBV30 and TRBJ2-5, the full variable domain reads SQTIHQWPATLVQPVGSPLSLECTVEGTSNPNLYWYRQAAGRGLQLLFYSVGIGQISSEVPQNLSASRPQDRQFILSSKKLLLSDSGFYLCAWSPRGRAWETQYFGPGTRLLVL.

J is TRBJ1-1 and V is TRBV19, with 9 bases fitting TRBD1. The CDR3 spans 17 residues. V lost 5 bases, J lost 0 bases, and 10 bases stayed unmatched. Germline assignment: CDR1 LNHDA and CDR2 SQIVND (reference sequence). In nucleotides, the CDR3 is TGTGCCAGTAGTGCGGGACAGGGCCACGGAATGAACACTGAAGCTTTCTTT. It encodes CASSAGQGHGMNTEAFF.